Sequencing of this T cell receptor (beta chain) was carried out in a study of blood T cell repertoires in COVID-19. This CDR3 comprises 14 residues. Germline CDR1 is SQVTM and CDR2 is ANQGSEA. V lost 4 bases to trimming and J lost 6 bases; unmatched junction nucleotides: 5. TCRdb's copy holds only in-frame clones and misses some; the assay was immunoSEQ multiplex PCR. The table records over 150,000 clones, approximately 85% of them present only once. The specimen sequenced was peripheral blood. The chain uses TRBV29-1 and TRBJ2-2, with 10 positions matching TRBD1. The receptor comes from a man between 60 and 75 years old with COVID-19, enrolled during active disease. This CDR3 is CSVVGQGVAGELFF. CDR3 bases: TGCAGCGTTGTTGGACAGGGGGTTGCCGGGGAGCTGTTTTTT.